Sequencing of this TCR beta chain was carried out in a study of control samples from healthy donors and cancer patients. The CDR3 length is 17 residues. With 5 bases clipped from V and 4 bases from J, the junction kept 7 bases outside the gene matches. Per the germline V gene, CDR1 is SGHNT and CDR2 is YENEEA. Repertoires were generated with immunoSEQ multiplex PCR, while TCRdb's copy carries only in-frame clones and drops some. Of approximately 70,000 clones in the sample, nearly 90% were seen once. The sample comprised PBMCs. The TCR comes from a man aged 60 to 75 with lung cancer. This chain connects TRBV11-3 to TRBJ2-5; TRBD2 matches 16 bases. In nucleotides, the CDR3 is TGTGCCAGCAGCATCGGGACTAGCGGGGGGGCGACAGAGACCCAGTACTTC. Protein product: CASSIGTSGGATETQYF.